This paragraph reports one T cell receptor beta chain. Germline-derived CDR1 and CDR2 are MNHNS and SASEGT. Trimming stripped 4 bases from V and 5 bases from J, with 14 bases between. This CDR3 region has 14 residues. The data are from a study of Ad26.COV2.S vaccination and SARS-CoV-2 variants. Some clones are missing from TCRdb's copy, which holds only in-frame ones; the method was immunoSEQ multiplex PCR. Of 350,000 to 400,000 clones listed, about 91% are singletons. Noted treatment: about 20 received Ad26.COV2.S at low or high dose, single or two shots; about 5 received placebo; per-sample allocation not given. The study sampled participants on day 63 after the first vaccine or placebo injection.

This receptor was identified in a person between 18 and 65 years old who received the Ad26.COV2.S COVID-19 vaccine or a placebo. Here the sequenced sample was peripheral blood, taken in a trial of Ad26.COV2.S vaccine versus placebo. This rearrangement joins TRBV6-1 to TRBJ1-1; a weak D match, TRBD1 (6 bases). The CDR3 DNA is TGTGCCAGCAGTGTAGCGGGGGCGAAGACTGAAGCTTTCTTT. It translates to CASSVAGAKTEAFF.